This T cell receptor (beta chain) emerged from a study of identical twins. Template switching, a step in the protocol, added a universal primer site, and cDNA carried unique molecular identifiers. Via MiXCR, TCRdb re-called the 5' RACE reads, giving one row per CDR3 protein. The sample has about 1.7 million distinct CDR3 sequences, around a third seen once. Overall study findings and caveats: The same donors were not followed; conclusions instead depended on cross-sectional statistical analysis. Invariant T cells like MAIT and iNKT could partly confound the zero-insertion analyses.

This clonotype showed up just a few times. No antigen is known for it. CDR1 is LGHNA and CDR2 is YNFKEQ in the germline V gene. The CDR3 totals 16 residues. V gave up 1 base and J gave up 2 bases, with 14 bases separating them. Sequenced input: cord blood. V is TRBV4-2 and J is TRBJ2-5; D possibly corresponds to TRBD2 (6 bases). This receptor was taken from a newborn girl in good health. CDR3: CASSQGTTSLQETQYF. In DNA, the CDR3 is TGTGCCAGCAGCCAAGGGACTACTAGCTTACAAGAGACCCAGTACTTC.